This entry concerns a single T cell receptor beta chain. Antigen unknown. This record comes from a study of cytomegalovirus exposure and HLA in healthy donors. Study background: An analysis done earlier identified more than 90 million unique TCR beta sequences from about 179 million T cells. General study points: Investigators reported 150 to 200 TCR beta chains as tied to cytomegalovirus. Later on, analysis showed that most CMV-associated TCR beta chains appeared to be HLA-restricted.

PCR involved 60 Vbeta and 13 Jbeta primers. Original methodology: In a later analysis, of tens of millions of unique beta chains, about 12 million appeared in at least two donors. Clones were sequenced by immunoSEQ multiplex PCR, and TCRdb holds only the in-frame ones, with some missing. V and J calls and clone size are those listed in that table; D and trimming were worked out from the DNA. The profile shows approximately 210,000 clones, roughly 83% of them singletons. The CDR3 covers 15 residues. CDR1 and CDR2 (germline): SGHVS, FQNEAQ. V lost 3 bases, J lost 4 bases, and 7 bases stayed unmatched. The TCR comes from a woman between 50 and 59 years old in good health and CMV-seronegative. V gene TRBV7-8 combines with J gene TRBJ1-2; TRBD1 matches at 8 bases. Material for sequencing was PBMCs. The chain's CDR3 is CASSLVQGVGYGYTF. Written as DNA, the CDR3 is TGTGCCAGCAGCTTGGTACAGGGGGTTGGCTATGGCTACACCTTC.